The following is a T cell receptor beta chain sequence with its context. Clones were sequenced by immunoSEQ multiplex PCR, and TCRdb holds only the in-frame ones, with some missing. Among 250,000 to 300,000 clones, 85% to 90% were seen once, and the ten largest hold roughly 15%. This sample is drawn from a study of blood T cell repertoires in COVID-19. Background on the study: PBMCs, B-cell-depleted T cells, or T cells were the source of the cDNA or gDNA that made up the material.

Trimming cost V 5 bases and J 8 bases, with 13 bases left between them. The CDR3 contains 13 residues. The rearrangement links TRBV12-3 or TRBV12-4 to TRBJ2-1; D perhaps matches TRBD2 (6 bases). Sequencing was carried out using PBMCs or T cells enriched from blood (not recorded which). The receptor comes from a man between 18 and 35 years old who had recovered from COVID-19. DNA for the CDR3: TGTGCCAGCAGTACCTTAACTAGCTATGAGCAGTTCTTC. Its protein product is CASSTLTSYEQFF.